The text below deals with one TCR beta chain. This record comes from a study of T cell changes during pregnancy in multiple sclerosis. Sequencing was performed with immunoSEQ multiplex PCR; in TCRdb, only in-frame clones are kept and a portion is missing. The table lists approximately 48,000 clones, roughly 94% of them singletons. The CDR3 is 14 amino acids. Germline CDR1 LGHNA, CDR2 YSLEER. Trimming took 3 bases from V and 3 from J, leaving 9 bases between them. This chain joins TRBV4-3 and TRBJ1-5; the D gene is possibly TRBD1 (6 bases). This clonotype originated in a female donor with multiple sclerosis, enrolled in a pregnancy study. This specimen was CD4+ T cells from peripheral blood mononuclear cells, taken in the second trimester of pregnancy. DNA for the CDR3: TGCGCCAGCAGCCACGGACAGTTCAATCAGCCCCAGCATTTT. Translated, it gives CASSHGQFNQPQHF.